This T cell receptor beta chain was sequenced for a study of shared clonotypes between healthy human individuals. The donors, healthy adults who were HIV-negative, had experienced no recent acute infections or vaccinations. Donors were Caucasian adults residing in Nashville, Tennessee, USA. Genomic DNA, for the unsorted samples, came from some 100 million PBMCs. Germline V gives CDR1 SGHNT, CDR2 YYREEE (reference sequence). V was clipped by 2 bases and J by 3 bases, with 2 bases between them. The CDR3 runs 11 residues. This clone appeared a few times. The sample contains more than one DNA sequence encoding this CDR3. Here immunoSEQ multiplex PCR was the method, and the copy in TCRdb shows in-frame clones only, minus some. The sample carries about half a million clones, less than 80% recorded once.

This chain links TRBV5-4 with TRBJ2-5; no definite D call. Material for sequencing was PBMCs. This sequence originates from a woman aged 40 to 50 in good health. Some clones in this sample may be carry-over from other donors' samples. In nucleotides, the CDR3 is TGTGCCAGCAGCTTAGAAGAGACCCAGTACTTC. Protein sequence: CASSLEETQYF.